This T cell receptor beta chain comes out of a study of somatic mutations in cytotoxic T cells in rheumatoid arthritis. To note about this clone: Its antigen is still unknown.

Some clones are missing from TCRdb's copy, which holds only in-frame ones; the method was immunoSEQ multiplex PCR. The repertoire holds 17,000 or so clones, with almost 85% as singletons. The CDR3 sequence is 15 residues long. J lost 2 bases, V lost 3 bases, and 5 bases had no gene match. CDR1 MNHEY and CDR2 SMNVEV come from the germline V gene (reference sequence). Overall study findings and caveats: Comparison of CD8+ T-cell clonality between rheumatoid arthritis patients and age-matched healthy controls yielded no significant difference.

The origin of this receptor is an adult with rheumatoid arthritis. The sample was CD8+ T cells sorted from blood. The genes are TRBV27 and TRBJ2-7; 9 positions match TRBD2. The CDR3 loop reads CASSLGREGPYEQYF. The DNA for the CDR3 is TGTGCCAGCAGTTTGGGGCGGGAGGGCCCCTACGAGCAGTACTTC.